The 10 T cell receptor beta chains listed next were all sequenced from one sample in a study of blood T cell repertoires in COVID-19 (dated by TCRdb to the early 2020s). Library preparation was by the immunoSEQ multiplex PCR assay. The immuneACCESS repertoire file appears here via TCRdb, limited to in-frame rearrangements. These files lack a portion of the clones; in checked studies, under half of the deficit traces to unresolved V genes, and the cause of the others is not known. This sample holds 150,000 to 250,000 clones; 65% to 90% were observed only once. The top ten constitute 12% of the sample. Sequencing used PBMCs or T cells enriched from blood (not recorded which). These TCRs come from a middle-aged man who had recovered from COVID-19.

The chain couples TRBV12-3 or TRBV12-4 to TRBJ1-6; D remains ambiguous. There are 12 residues in the CDR3. V lost 3 bases and J lost 12, with 9 bases in between. CDR3 coding DNA: TGTGCCAGCAGTTTGGCGGTACTACCCCTCCACTTT. Amino acids: CASSLAVLPLHF.

This rearrangement joins TRBV4-1 to TRBJ1-1; no clear D. The V gene's germline CDR1 is MGHRA and CDR2 YSYEKL. The CDR3 has 13 residues. Trimming stripped 6 bases from V and 1 base from J, with 9 bases between. CDR3 sequence: CASRSIQNTEAFF. In nucleotides, the CDR3 is TGCGCCAGCAGATCCATACAGAACACTGAAGCTTTCTTT.

The CDR3 nucleotides are TGTGCCAGCAGCCGTACTAGCGGGAGTTACAATGAGCAGTTCTTC. This encodes CASSRTSGSYNEQFF. The J gene is TRBJ2-1, the V gene TRBV7-2, with 11 bases matching TRBD2. This CDR3 is 15 amino acids long. CDR1 is SGHTA, CDR2 FQGNSA, per germline. The V segment lost 5 bases and the J segment 4 bases; nucleotides outside the gene matches: 4.

The rearrangement joins TRBV30 to TRBJ1-4, with D unresolved. Trimming left V 3 bases short and J 0 bases short, with 11 bases between. Germline CDR1 reads GTSNPN; CDR2 reads SVGIG (reference sequence). This CDR3 has 15 residues. DNA of the CDR3: TGTGCCTGGAGGGAGGGTCCCACAACTAATGAAAAACTGTTTTTT. Protein product: CAWREGPTTNEKLFF.

The chain uses TRBV4-1 and TRBJ1-2, with D perhaps matching TRBD1 (6 bases). The germline V and J ends were trimmed by 1 base and 8 bases, with 20 bases remaining between them. The CDR3 runs to 16 residues. In germline, CDR1 is MGHRA, CDR2 YSYEKL. The CDR3 DNA sequence: TGCGCCAGCAGCCAAGCCTTACGGGGGGCTCAGAGGGGCTACACCTTC. Its translation: CASSQALRGAQRGYTF.

This chain uses TRBV6-2 or TRBV6-3 with TRBJ2-3; 13 positions match TRBD2. From germline, CDR1 is MNHEY and CDR2 SVGEGT. Losses at the gene ends were 4 bases for V and 0 bases for J; bases not matched to a gene: 13. The CDR3 loop spans 20 amino acids. Here the CDR3 DNA reads TGTGCCAGCAGTTCTAGTCGGACTAGCGGGGGTCCGAATAGCACAGATACGCAGTATTTT. It yields the protein CASSSSRTSGGPNSTDTQYF.

J is TRBJ2-7 and V is TRBV2; 10 bases align to TRBD1. This CDR3 region has 15 residues. The germline gives CDR1 SNHLY, CDR2 FYNNEI. The V and J ends lost 2 bases and 3 bases, in that order; junction bases with no gene match: 4. As DNA, the CDR3 is TGTGCCAGCAGTGAATCGGGACAGGGGTTCTACGAGCAGTACTTC. Its translation: CASSESGQGFYEQYF.

The chain employs TRBV28 and TRBJ1-1; D unclear. Germline CDR1 is MDHEN and CDR2 is SYDVKM. The CDR3 consists of 12 residues. The V end lost 2 bases, the J end lost 7 bases, and 8 bases lay between the germline ends. CDR3 sequence reads: CASSLGGVEAFF. The CDR3 DNA sequence: TGTGCCAGCAGTTTAGGCGGGGTTGAAGCTTTCTTT.

The chain couples TRBV12-5 to TRBJ2-3, with 11 nucleotides matching TRBD1. Trimming at V came to 6 bases and at J to 3 bases, leaving 5 bases not matched to a gene. The CDR3 length is 15 residues. Germline V CDR1 and CDR2: LGHNT, FRNRAP. The CDR3: CASGLGTGGTDTQYF. CDR3 DNA sequence: TGTGCTAGTGGCCTGGGGACAGGGGGGACAGATACGCAGTATTTT.

J is TRBJ2-1 and V is TRBV24-1; 9 bases map to TRBD1. Germline assignment: CDR1 KGHDR and CDR2 SFDVKD. The trim removed 5 bases at V and 9 bases at J, leaving 16 bases unmatched. The CDR3 has 17 residues. The CDR3 loop reads CATSAGTGKLVRGEQFF. CDR3 coding DNA: TGTGCCACCAGTGCCGGGACAGGGAAGTTGGTGAGAGGTGAGCAGTTCTTC.